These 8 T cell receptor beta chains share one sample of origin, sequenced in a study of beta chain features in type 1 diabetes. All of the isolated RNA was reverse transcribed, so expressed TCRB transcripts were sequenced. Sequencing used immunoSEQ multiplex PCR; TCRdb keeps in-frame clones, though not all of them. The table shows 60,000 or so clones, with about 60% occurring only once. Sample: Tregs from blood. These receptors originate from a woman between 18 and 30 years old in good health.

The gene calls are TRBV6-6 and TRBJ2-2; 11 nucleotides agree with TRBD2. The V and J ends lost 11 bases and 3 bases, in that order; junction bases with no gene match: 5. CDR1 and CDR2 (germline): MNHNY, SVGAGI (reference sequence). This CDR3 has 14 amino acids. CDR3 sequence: CASSGRRDTGELFF. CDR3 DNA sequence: TGTGCCTCTAGCGGGAGGCGGGACACCGGGGAGCTGTTTTTT.

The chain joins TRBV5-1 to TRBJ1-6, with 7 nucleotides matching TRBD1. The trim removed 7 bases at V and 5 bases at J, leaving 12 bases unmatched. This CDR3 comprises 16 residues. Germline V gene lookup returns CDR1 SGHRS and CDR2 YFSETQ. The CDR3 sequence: CASRTGTDFNNSPLHF. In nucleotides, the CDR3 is TGCGCCAGCCGGACGGGGACAGATTTTAATAATTCACCCCTCCACTTT.

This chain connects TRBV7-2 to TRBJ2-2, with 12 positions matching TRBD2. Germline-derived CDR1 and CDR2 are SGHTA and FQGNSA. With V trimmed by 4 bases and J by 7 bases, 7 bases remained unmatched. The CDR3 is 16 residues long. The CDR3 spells CASSSRLAGAGGELFF. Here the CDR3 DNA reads TGTGCCAGCAGCTCCCGACTAGCGGGAGCTGGCGGGGAGCTGTTTTTT.

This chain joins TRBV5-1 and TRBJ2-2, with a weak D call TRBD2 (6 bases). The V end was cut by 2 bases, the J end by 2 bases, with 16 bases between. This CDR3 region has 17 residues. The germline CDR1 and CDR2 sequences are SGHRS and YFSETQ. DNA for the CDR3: TGCGCCAGCAGCTTAGGGACTTCAGGCAGAAACACCGGGGAGCTGTTTTTT. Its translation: CASSLGTSGRNTGELFF. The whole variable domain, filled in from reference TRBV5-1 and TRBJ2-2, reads KAGVTQTPRYLIKTRGQQVTLSCSPISGHRSVSWYQQTPGQGLQFLFEYFSETQRNKGNFPGRFSGRQFSNSRSEMNVSTLELGDSALYLCASSLGTSGRNTGELFFGEGSRLTVL.

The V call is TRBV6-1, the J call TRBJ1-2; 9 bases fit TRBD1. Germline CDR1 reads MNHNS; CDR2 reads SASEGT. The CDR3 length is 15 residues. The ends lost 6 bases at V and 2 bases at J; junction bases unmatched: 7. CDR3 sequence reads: CASRYLGQGNYGYTF. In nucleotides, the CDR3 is TGTGCCAGCAGATATCTGGGACAGGGAAACTATGGCTACACCTTC.

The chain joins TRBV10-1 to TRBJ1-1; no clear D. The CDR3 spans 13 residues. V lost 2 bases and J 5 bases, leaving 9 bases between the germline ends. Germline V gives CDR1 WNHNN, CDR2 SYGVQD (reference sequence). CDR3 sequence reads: CASSEEGWTEAFF. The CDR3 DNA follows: TGCGCCAGCAGTGAGGAGGGCTGGACTGAAGCTTTCTTT.

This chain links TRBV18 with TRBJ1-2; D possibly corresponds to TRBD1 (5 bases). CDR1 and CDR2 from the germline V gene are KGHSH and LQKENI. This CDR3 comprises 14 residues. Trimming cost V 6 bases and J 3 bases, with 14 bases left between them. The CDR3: CASSEARVDYGYTF. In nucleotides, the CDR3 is TGTGCCAGCTCGGAAGCCAGGGTCGACTATGGCTACACCTTC. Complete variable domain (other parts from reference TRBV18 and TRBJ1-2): NAGVMQNPRHLVRRRGQEARLRCSPMKGHSHVYWYRQLPEEGLKFMVYLQKENIIDESGMPKERFSAEFPKEGPSILRIQQVVRGDSAAYFCASSEARVDYGYTFGSGTRLTVV.

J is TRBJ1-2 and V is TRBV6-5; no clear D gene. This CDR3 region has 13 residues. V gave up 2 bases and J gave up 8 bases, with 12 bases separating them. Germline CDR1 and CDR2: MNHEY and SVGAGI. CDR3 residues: CASSYQAGRGYTF. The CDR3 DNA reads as TGTGCCAGCAGTTACCAGGCCGGAAGAGGCTACACCTTC.